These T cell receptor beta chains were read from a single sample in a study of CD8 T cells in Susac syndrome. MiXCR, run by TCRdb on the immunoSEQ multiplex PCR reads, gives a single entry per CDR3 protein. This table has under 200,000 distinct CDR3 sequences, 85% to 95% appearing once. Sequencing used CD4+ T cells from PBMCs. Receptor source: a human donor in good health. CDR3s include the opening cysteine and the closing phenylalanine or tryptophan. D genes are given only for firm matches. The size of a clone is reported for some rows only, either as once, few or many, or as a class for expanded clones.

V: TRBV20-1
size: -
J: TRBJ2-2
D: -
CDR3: CSARPGTFTGELFF
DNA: TGCAGTGCTAGACCTGGGACCTTCACCGGGGAGCTGTTTTTT

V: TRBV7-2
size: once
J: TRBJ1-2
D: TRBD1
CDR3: CASSEGQGYGYTF
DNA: TGTGCCAGCAGCGAGGGACAGGGCTATGGCTACACCTTC

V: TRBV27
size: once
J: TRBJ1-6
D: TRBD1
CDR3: CASRPGQGWVPLHF
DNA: TGTGCCAGCAGACCAGGACAGGGTTGGGTCCCCCTCCACTTT

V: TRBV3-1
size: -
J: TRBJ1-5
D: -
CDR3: CASSLVPGDQPQHF
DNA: TGTGCCAGCAGCCTAGTGCCGGGGGATCAGCCCCAGCATTTT

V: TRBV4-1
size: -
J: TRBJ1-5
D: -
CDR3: CASSPGDRNQPQHF
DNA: TGCGCCAGCAGCCCAGGAGACAGAAATCAGCCCCAGCATTTT

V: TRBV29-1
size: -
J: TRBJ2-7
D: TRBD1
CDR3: CSVGRDRGHYEQYF
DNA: TGCAGCGTTGGGAGGGACAGGGGTCACTACGAGCAGTACTTC

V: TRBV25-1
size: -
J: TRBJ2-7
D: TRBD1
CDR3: CASSEYGTGGLKQYF
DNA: TGTGCCAGCAGTGAATATGGGACAGGGGGTCTCAAGCAGTACTTC

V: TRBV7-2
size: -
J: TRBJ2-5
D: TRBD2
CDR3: CASSLNPAGQETQYF
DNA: TGTGCCAGCAGCTTAAATCCAGCGGGGCAAGAGACCCAGTACTTC

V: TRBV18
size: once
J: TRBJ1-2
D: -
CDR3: CASSEWGSMDYGYTF
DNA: TGTGCCAGCTCCGAATGGGGGTCGATGGACTATGGCTACACCTTC

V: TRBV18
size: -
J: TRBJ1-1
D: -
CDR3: CASSPPVGREAFF
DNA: TGTGCCAGCTCACCACCGGTAGGGAGGGAAGCTTTCTTT

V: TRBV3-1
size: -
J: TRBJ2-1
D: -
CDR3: CASSPPGRLSRNEQFF
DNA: TGTGCCAGCAGCCCCCCGGGAAGGTTAAGCCGAAATGAGCAGTTCTTC

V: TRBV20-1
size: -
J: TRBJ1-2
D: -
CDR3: CSARGDSRGGNPYGYTF
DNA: TGCAGTGCTAGAGGCGACAGTAGGGGGGGGAATCCCTATGGCTACACCTTC

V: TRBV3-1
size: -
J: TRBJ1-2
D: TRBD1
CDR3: CASSPSAGQIYGYTF
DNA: TGTGCCAGCAGCCCGTCAGCGGGACAGATCTATGGCTACACCTTC

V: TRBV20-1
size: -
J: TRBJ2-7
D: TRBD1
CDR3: CSATRPGQGIEQYF
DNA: TGCAGTGCGACGAGGCCGGGACAGGGAATTGAGCAGTACTTC

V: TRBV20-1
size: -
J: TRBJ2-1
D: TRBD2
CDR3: CSARPGTSGDNEQFF
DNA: TGCAGTGCTAGACCCGGGACTAGCGGTGACAATGAGCAGTTCTTC

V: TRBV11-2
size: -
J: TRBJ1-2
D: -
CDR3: CASSGSMAFWYTF
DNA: TGTGCCAGCAGCGGGTCCATGGCCTTCTGGTACACCTTC

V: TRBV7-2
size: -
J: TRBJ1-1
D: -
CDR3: CASSLVVTVNTEAFF
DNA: TGTGCCAGCAGCTTAGTGGTGACAGTGAACACTGAAGCTTTCTTT

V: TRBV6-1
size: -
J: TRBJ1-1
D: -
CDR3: CASSAALISGFEAFF
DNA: TGTGCCAGCAGTGCCGCGCTTATATCCGGGTTCGAAGCTTTCTTT

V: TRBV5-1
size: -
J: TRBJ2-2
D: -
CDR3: CASSLGRLANTGELFF
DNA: TGCGCCAGCAGCTTGGGCAGGCTCGCGAACACCGGGGAGCTGTTTTTT

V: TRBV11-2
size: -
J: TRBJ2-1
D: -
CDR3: CASSLVGRGVSEQFF
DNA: TGTGCCAGCAGCCTAGTGGGCAGGGGAGTTAGTGAGCAGTTCTTC

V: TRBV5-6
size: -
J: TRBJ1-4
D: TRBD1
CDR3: CASSLTGEGKLFF
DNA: TGTGCCAGCAGCTTGACAGGGGAGGGAAAACTGTTTTTT

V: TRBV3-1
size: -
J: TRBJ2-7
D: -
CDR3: CASSLIGAGAFEQYF
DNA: TGTGCCAGCAGTCTGATCGGTGCGGGGGCTTTCGAGCAGTACTTC

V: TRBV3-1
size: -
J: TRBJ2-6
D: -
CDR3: CASSLRGASGANVLTF
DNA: TGTGCCAGCAGCCTTAGGGGGGCGTCTGGGGCCAACGTCCTGACTTTC

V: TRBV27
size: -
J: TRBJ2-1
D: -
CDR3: CASSYLGPYNEQFF
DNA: TGTGCCAGCAGTTATTTAGGCCCCTACAATGAGCAGTTCTTC

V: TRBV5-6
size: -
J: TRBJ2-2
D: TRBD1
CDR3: CASSLPGQGYGELFF
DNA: TGTGCCAGCAGCTTACCGGGACAGGGGTACGGGGAGCTGTTTTTT

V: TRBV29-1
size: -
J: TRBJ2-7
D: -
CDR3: CSVESGQTYEQYF
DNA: TGCAGCGTTGAAAGCGGTCAAACCTACGAGCAGTACTTC

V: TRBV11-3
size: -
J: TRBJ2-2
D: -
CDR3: CASSRGVNTGELFF
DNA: TGTGCCAGCTCCCGGGGAGTGAACACCGGGGAGCTGTTTTTT

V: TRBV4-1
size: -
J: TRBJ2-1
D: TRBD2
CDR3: CASSQPGLAGDKQFF
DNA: TGCGCCAGCAGCCAACCGGGACTAGCGGGAGATAAGCAGTTCTTC

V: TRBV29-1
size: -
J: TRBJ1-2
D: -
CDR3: CSVPGRRGTTLGYYGYTF
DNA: TGCAGCGTACCGGGCCGTCGGGGGACGACCTTAGGGTACTATGGCTACACCTTC

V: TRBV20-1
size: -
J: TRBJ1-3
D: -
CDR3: CSASYTRPSSGNTIYF
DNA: TGCAGTGCTAGTTACACCCGACCTTCCTCTGGAAACACCATATATTTT

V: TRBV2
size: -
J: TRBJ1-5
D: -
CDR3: CASSEETGSPPQHF
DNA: TGTGCCAGCAGTGAAGAAACAGGGAGTCCGCCCCAGCATTTT

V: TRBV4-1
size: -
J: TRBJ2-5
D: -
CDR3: CASSTNSYQETQYF
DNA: TGCGCCAGCAGCACCAACAGTTACCAAGAGACCCAGTACTTC

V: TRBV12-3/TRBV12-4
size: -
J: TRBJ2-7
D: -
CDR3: CASSLATAIEQYF
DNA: TGTGCCAGCAGTTTGGCGACGGCTATAGAGCAGTACTTC

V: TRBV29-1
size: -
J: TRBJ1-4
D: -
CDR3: CSVHLPPANEKLFF
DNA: TGCAGCGTCCACTTACCGCCGGCTAATGAAAAACTGTTTTTT

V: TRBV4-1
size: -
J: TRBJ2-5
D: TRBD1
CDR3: CASSQEGTGDQETQYF
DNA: TGCGCCAGCAGCCAAGAAGGGACAGGCGATCAAGAGACCCAGTACTTC

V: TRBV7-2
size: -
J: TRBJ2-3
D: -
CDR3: CASSSQATDTQYF
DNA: TGTGCCAGCAGTTCACAAGCTACAGATACGCAGTATTTT

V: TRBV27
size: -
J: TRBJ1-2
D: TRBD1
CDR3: CASTTLDRVGYGYTF
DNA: TGTGCCAGCACTACGCTGGACAGGGTGGGCTATGGCTACACCTTC

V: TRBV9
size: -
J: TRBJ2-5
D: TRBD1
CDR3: CASTPGTGVLETQYF
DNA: TGTGCCAGCACCCCCGGGACAGGGGTCTTGGAGACCCAGTACTTC

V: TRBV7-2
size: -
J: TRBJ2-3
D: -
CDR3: CASSSAPMDTQYF
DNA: TGTGCCAGCAGTAGTGCTCCCATGGATACGCAGTATTTT

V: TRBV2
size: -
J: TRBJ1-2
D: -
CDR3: CASRTRTAYGYTF
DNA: TGTGCCAGCAGGACAAGGACAGCTTATGGCTACACCTTC

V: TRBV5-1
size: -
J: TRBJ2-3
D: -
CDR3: CASSPQGMSTDTQYF
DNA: TGCGCCAGCAGCCCGCAGGGGATGAGCACAGATACGCAGTATTTT

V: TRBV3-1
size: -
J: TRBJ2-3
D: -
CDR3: CASSTEFTDTQYF
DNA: TGTGCCAGCAGCACGGAGTTCACAGATACGCAGTATTTT

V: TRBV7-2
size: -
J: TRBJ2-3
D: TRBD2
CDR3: CASSFSGGSDTQYF
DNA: TGTGCCAGCAGCTTTAGCGGGGGATCGGATACGCAGTATTTT

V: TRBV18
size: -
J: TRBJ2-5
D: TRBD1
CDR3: CASSAGTGQETQYF
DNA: TGTGCCAGCTCAGCCGGGACAGGGCAAGAGACCCAGTACTTC

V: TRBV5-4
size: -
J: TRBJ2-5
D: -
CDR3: CASSVSWETQYF
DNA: TGTGCCAGCAGCGTATCCTGGGAGACCCAGTACTTC

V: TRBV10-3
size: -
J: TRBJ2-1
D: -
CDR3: CAISEGHQNKDEQFF
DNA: TGTGCCATCAGTGAAGGCCACCAAAATAAGGATGAGCAGTTCTTC

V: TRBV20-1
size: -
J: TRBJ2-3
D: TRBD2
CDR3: CSAIRAGAGDTQYF
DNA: TGCAGTGCTATTAGGGCGGGAGCCGGGGATACGCAGTATTTT

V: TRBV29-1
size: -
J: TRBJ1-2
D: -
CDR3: CSVDWDRYGYTF
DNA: TGCAGCGTTGACTGGGATCGGTATGGCTACACCTTC

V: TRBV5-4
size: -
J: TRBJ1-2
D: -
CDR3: CASSSRTAGYGYTF
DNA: TGTGCCAGCAGCTCCAGGACGGCTGGCTATGGCTACACCTTC

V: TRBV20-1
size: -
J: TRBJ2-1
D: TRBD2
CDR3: CSATVSGRADNEQFF
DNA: TGCAGTGCGACGGTTAGCGGGAGGGCGGACAATGAGCAGTTCTTC

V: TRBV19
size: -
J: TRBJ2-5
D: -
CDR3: CATRQGGTETQYF
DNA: TGTGCCACCCGACAGGGAGGTACAGAGACCCAGTACTTC

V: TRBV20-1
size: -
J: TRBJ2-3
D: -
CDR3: CSAPRYPTDTQYF
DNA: TGCAGTGCACCCCGGTACCCCACAGATACGCAGTATTTT

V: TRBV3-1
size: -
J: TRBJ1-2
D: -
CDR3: CASSQPLNPGDGYTF
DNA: TGTGCCAGCAGCCAACCTCTTAACCCAGGGGATGGCTACACCTTC

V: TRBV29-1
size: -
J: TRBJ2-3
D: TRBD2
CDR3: CSVLQREGPADTQYF
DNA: TGCAGCGTTTTACAGCGGGAGGGCCCAGCAGATACGCAGTATTTT

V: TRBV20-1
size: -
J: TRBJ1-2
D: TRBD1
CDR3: CSAGDRRNYGYTF
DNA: TGCAGTGCCGGGGACAGAAGGAACTATGGCTACACCTTC

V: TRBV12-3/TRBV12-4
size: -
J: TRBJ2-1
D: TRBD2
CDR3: CASRPPGGRPYNEQFF
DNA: TGTGCCAGCAGGCCCCCGGGCGGGAGGCCCTACAATGAGCAGTTCTTC

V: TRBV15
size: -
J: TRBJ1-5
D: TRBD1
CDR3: CATSRDPGQGNQPQHF
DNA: TGTGCCACCAGCAGAGATCCGGGACAGGGCAATCAGCCCCAGCATTTT

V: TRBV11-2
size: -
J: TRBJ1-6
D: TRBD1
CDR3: CASSPNQGGNNSPLHF
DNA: TGTGCCAGCAGCCCGAACCAGGGGGGGAATAATTCACCCCTCCACTTT

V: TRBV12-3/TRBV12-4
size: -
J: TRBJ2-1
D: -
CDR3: CASSQDSMEQFF
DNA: TGTGCCAGCAGTCAAGATTCCATGGAGCAGTTCTTC

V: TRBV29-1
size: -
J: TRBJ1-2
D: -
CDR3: CSVATGGSSGYTF
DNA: TGCAGCGTCGCCACCGGGGGTTCATCTGGCTACACCTTC